This T cell receptor (beta chain) was sequenced in a study of beta chain features in type 1 diabetes. Study findings and constraints: Across all four CD4+ subsets, people with type 1 diabetes showed modestly shorter TCRB CDR3s. The naive, central memory and Treg TCRB repertoires looked more alike in patients than they did in healthy donors.

TCRB transcripts that were expressed got sequenced, as all of the isolated RNA had been reverse transcribed. Using immunoSEQ multiplex PCR, the repertoire was profiled, and TCRdb retains in-frame clones only, with some absent. The table has about 260,000 clones, roughly 24% seen once; the top ten hold 0.012%. This clone was seen a handful of times. What it binds is not known. Sampling consisted of one heparinised blood draw per donor, averaging roughly 100 mL. Sorted CD4+ subsets: naive, central memory, regulatory, stem cell-like memory (CD45RO/CCR7/CD25/CD127/CD95/CD27 panel). Trimming cost V 4 bases and J 8 bases; bases outside gene matches: 18. The CDR3 contains 16 residues. Germline V gene lookup returns CDR1 SQVTM and CDR2 ANQGSEA.

This clonotype was sampled from a woman aged 25 to 39 with type 1 diabetes. Input material: naive CD4+ T cells from blood. The J gene is TRBJ1-2, the V gene TRBV29-1; 8 bases are a match to TRBD1. This CDR3 is CSVGLVRADRGGGYTF. DNA for the CDR3: TGCAGCGTTGGGCTGGTACGGGCTGACAGGGGAGGGGGCTACACCTTC.